Sequencing of this TCR beta chain was carried out in a study of early T cells in non-severe SARS-CoV-2 infection. CDR1 is MGHRA, CDR2 YSYEKL, per germline. V dropped 4 bases and J dropped 0 bases, with 19 bases sitting between them. This CDR3 region has 18 residues. At least ten counts were recorded for this clonotype. In TCRdb, the 5' RACE reads were re-called with MiXCR into one record per CDR3 protein. The sample holds 65,000 to 95,000 distinct CDR3 sequences, around 5% seen once. The rearrangement links TRBV4-1 to TRBJ1-5; D is unresolved. The sample consisted of whole blood, taken at baseline. The receptor was isolated from an adult who was a healthcare worker with PCR-confirmed SARS-CoV-2 infection or an uninfected control (not recorded which). For the CDR3, the DNA is TGCGCCAGCAGCCCTCTTGGCATCGGTGACGTTAGCAATCAGCCCCAGCATTTT. It yields the protein CASSPLGIGDVSNQPQHF.